This T cell receptor beta chain was identified in a study of blood T cell repertoires in COVID-19. Data came from immunoSEQ multiplex PCR; TCRdb stores just in-frame clones and leaves some out. Of 250,000 to 350,000 clones detected, about nine tenths appear once; the ten largest clones hold approximately 6.5%. This clone was detected once. Sequencing used peripheral blood. The sequence was collected from a woman aged 45-59 years with COVID-19, enrolled during active disease.

The CDR3 nucleotides are TGCAGCGTTGGGGTTAGGGGGGGCTATGGCTACACCTTC. It codes for CSVGVRGGYGYTF. V usage is TRBV29-1 and J usage is TRBJ1-2, with D tentatively TRBD1 (6 bases). This CDR3 is built from 13 residues. Germline-derived CDR1 and CDR2 are SQVTM and ANQGSEA. V was trimmed by 4 bases and J by 4 bases, leaving 13 bases between them.